This T cell receptor (beta chain) was documented in a study of shared clonotypes between healthy human individuals. Overall study context: Serving as donors were a couple of women and a few men, whose ages spanned 18 to 49.

Sequenced by immunoSEQ multiplex PCR; TCRdb stores in-frame clones only, minus some. The sample lists some 2,500,000 clones; about nine tenths were seen once. J gave up 1 base and V 4 bases, and 6 bases lay outside the gene matches. Germline assignment: CDR1 SGHRS and CDR2 YFSETQ. There are 16 residues in the CDR3. The sample taken for sequencing was naive CD4+ T cells from PBMCs. Described subset: CD45RA+ positively selected. The rearrangement uses TRBV5-1 and TRBJ2-7; 12 bases align to TRBD2. The sequence came from a man aged 18 to 29 in good health. Some clones in this sample may be carry-over from other donors' samples. The CDR3 spells CASSKTGTSGSYEQYF. CDR3 DNA: TGCGCCAGCAGCAAAACCGGGACTAGCGGGTCCTACGAGCAGTACTTC.